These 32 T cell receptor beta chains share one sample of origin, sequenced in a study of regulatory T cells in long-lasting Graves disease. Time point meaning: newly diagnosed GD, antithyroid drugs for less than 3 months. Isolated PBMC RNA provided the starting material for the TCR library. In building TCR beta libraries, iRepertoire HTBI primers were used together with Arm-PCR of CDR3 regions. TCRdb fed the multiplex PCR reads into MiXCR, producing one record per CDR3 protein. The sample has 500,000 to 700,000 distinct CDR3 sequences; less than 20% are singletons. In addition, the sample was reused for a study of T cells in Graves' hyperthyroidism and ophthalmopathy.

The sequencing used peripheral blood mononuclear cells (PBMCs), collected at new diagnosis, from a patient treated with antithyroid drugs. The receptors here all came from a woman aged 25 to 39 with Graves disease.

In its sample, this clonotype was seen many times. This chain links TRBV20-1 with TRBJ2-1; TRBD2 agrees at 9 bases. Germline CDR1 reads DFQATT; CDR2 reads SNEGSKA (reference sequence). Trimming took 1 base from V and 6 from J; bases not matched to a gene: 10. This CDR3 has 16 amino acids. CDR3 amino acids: CSARVPGLAGTNEQFF. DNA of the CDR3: TGCAGTGCTAGAGTTCCCGGGCTAGCGGGAACCAATGAGCAGTTCTTC.

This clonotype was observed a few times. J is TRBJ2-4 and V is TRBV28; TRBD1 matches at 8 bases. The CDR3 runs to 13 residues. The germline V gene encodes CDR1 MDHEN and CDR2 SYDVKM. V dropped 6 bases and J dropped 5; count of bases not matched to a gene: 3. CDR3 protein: CASRRTGQNIQYF. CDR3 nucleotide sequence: TGTGCCAGCAGACGGACAGGGCAAAACATTCAGTACTTC.

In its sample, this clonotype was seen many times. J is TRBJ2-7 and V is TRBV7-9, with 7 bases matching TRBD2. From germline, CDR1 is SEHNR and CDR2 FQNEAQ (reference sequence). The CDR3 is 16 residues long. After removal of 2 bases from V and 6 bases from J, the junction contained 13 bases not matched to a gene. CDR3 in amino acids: CASSLSLLAVGGEQYF. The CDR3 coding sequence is TGTGCCAGCAGCTTAAGTCTCCTAGCGGTGGGTGGCGAGCAGTACTTC. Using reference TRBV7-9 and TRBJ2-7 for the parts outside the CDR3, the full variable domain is DTGVSQNPRHKITKRGQNVTFRCDPISEHNRLYWYRQTLGQGPEFLTYFQNEAQLEKSRLLSDRFSAERPKGSFSTLEIQRTEQGDSAMYLCASSLSLLAVGGEQYFGPGTRLTVT.

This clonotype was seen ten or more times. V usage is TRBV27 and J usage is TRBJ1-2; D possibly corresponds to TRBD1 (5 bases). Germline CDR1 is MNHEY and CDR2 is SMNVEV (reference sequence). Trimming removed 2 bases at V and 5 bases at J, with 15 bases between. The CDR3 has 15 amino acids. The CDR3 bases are TGTGCCAGCAGTTTACGGTACGGCGAGGGGTATGGCTACACCTTC. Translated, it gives CASSLRYGEGYGYTF.

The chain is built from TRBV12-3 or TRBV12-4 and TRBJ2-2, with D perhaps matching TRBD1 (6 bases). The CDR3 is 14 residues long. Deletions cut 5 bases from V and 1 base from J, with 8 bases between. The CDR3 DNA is TGTGCCAGCAGTAAGGACAGGAACACCGGGGAGCTGTTTTTT. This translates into CASSKDRNTGELFF.

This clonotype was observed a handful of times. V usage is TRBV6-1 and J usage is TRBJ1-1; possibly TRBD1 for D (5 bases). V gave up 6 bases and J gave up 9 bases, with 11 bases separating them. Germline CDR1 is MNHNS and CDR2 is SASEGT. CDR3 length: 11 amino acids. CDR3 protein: CASSSGGKAFF. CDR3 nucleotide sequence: TGTGCCAGCAGCAGCGGGGGGAAAGCTTTCTTT.

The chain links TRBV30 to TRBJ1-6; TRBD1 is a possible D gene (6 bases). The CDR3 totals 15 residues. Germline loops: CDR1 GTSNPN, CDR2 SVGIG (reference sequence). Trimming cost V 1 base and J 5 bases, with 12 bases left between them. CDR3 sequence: CAWSDYRANNSPLHF. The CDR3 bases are TGTGCCTGGAGTGACTACAGGGCGAATAATTCACCCCTCCACTTT.

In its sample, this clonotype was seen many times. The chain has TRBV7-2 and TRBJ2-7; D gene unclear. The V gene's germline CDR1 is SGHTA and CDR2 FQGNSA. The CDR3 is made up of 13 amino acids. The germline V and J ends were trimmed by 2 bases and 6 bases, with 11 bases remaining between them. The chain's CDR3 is CASSLYPRSEQYF. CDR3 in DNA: TGTGCCAGCAGCTTATATCCGCGAAGCGAGCAGTACTTC.

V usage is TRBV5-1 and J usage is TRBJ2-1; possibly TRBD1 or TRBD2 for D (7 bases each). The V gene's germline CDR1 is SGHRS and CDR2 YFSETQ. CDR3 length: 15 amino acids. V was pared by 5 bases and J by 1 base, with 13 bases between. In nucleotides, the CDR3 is TGCGCCAGCAGAGGGGGCGGGAGTTCCTACAATGAGCAGTTCTTC. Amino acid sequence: CASRGGGSSYNEQFF. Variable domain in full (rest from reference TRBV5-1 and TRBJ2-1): KAGVTQTPRYLIKTRGQQVTLSCSPISGHRSVSWYQQTPGQGLQFLFEYFSETQRNKGNFPGRFSGRQFSNSRSEMNVSTLELGDSALYLCASRGGGSSYNEQFFGPGTRLTVL.

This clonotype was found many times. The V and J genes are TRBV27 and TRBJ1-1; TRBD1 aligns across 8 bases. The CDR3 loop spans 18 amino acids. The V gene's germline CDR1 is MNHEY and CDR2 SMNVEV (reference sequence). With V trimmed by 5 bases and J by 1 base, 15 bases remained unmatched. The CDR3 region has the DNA TGTGCCAGCAGTACGGGACAGGAGCTTGTAGGGAAGAACACTGAAGCTTTCTTT. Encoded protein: CASSTGQELVGKNTEAFF.

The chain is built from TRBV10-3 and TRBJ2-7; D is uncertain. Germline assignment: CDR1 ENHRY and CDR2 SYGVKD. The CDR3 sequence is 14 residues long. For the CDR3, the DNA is TGTGCTATCCGAGGTCCTAGTCTCTCTGACGAGCAGTACTTC. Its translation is CAIRGPSLSDEQYF.

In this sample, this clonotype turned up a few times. The CDR3 is CAWRYRGTSYNSPLHF. The CDR3 DNA sequence: TGTGCCTGGAGATACAGGGGGACGTCCTATAATTCACCCCTCCACTTT. The chain couples TRBV30 to TRBJ1-6; 8 nucleotides match TRBD1. The V gene end was trimmed by 3 bases and the J gene end by 1 base; junction bases not matched to a gene: 5. The germline V gene has CDR1 GTSNPN and CDR2 SVGIG (reference sequence). The CDR3 covers 16 residues. The complete variable domain, with remaining parts taken from reference TRBV30 and TRBJ1-6, reads SQTIHQWPATLVQPVGSPLSLECTVEGTSNPNLYWYRQAAGRGLQLLFYSVGIGQISSEVPQNLSASRPQDRQFILSSKKLLLSDSGFYLCAWRYRGTSYNSPLHFGNGTRLTVT.

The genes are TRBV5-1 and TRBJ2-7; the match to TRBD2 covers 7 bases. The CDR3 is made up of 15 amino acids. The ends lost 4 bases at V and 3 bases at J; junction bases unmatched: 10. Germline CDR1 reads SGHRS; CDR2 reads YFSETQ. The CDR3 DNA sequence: TGCGCCAGCAGCGCCCGGCCCGGGACTAACTACGAGCAGTACTTC. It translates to CASSARPGTNYEQYF.

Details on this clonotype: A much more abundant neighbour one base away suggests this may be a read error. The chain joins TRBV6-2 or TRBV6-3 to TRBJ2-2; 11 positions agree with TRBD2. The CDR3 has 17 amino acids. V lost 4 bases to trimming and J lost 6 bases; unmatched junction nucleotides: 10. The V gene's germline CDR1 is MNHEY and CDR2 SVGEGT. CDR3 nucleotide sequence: TGTGCCAGCAGTTTACTCCGGGGACTAGCGGCACCCGGGGAGCTGTTTTTT. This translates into CASSLLRGLAAPGELFF.

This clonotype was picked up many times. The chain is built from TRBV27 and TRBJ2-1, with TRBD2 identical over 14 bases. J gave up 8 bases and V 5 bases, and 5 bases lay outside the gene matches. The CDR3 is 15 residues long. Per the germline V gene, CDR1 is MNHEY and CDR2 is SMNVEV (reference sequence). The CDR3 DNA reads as TGTGCCAGCAGTCCCCAGGGACTAGCGGGGGATGAGCAGTTCTTC. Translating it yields CASSPQGLAGDEQFF.

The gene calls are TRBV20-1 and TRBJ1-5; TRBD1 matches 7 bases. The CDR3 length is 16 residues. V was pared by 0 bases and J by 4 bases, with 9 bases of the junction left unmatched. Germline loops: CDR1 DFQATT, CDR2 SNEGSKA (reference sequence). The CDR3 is CSARDRGGQMNQPQHF. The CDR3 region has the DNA TGCAGTGCTAGAGATCGAGGGGGACAGATGAATCAGCCCCAGCATTTT.

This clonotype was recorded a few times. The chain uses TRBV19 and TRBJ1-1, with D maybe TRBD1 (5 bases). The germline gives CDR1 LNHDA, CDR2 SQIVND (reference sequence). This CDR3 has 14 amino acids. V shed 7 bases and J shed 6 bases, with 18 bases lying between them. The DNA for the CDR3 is TGTGCCAGTATTAAAAGGGGAGGTGTTGCTGAAGCTTTCTTT. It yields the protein CASIKRGGVAEAFF. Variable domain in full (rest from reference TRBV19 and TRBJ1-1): DGGITQSPKYLFRKEGQNVTLSCEQNLNHDAMYWYRQDPGQGLRLIYYSQIVNDFQKGDIAEGYSVSREKKESFPLTVTSAQKNPTAFYLCASIKRGGVAEAFFGQGTRLTVV.

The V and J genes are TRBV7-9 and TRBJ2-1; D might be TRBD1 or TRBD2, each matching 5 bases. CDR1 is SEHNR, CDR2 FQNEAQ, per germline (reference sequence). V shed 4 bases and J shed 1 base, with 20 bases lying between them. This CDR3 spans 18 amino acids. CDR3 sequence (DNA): TGTGCCAGCAGCTCCCCGAGGGGTGGATCCGATTCCTACAATGAGCAGTTCTTC. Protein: CASSSPRGGSDSYNEQFF. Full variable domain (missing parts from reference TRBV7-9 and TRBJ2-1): DTGVSQNPRHKITKRGQNVTFRCDPISEHNRLYWYRQTLGQGPEFLTYFQNEAQLEKSRLLSDRFSAERPKGSFSTLEIQRTEQGDSAMYLCASSSPRGGSDSYNEQFFGPGTRLTVL.

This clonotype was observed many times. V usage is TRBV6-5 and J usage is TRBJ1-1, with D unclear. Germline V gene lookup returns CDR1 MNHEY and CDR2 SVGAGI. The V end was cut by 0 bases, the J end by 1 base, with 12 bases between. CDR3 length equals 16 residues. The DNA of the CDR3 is TGTGCCAGCAGTTACTCGATTTCCCCAGAGAACACTGAAGCTTTCTTT. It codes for CASSYSISPENTEAFF.

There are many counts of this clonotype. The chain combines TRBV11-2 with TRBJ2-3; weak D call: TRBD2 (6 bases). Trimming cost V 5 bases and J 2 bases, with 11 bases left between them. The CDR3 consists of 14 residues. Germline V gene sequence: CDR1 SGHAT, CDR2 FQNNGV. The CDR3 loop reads CASSHPGLTDTQYF. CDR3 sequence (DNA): TGTGCCAGCAGCCATCCGGGACTCACAGATACGCAGTATTTT.

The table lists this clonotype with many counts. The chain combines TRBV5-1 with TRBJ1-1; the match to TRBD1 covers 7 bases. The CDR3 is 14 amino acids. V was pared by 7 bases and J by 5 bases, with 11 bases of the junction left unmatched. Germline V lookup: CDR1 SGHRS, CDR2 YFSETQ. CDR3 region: CASSPAGGGTEAFF. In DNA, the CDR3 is TGCGCCAGCTCTCCCGCAGGGGGAGGAACTGAAGCTTTCTTT.

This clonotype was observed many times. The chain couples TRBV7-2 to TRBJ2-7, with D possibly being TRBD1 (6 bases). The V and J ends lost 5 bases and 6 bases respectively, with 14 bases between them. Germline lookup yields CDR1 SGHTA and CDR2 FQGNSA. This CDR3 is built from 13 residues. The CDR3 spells CASSVLQGTEQYF. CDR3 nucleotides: TGTGCCAGCAGCGTATTACAGGGTACCGAGCAGTACTTC. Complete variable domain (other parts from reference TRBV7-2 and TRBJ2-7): GAGVSQSPSNKVTEKGKDVELRCDPISGHTALYWYRQSLGQGLEFLIYFQGNSAPDKSGLPSDRFSAERTGGSVSTLTIQRTQQEDSAVYLCASSVLQGTEQYFGPGTRLTVT.

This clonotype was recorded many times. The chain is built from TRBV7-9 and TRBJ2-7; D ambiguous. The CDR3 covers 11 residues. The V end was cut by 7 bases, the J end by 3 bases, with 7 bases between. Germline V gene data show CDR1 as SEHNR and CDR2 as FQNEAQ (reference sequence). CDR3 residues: CASTGVYEQYF. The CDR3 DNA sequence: TGTGCCAGCACCGGCGTCTACGAGCAGTACTTC.

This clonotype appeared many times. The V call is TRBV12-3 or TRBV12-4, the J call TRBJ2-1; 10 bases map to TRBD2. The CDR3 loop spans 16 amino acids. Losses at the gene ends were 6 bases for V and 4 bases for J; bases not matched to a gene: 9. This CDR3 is CASRPPLAGKYNEQFF. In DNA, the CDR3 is TGTGCCAGCAGACCGCCACTAGCGGGAAAGTACAATGAGCAGTTCTTC.

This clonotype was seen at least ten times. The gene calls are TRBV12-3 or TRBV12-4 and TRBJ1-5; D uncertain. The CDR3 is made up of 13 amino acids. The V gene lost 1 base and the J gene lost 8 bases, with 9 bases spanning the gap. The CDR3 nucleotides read TGTGCCAGCAGTTTAGGGGTTGGGGAGCCCCAGCATTTT. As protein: CASSLGVGEPQHF.

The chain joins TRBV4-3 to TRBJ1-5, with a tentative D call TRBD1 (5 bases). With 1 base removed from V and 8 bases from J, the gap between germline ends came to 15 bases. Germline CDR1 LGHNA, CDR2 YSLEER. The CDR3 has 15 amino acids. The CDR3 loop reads CASSQGGGDIKPQHF. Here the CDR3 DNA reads TGCGCCAGCAGCCAAGGTGGGGGGGATATTAAGCCCCAGCATTTT.

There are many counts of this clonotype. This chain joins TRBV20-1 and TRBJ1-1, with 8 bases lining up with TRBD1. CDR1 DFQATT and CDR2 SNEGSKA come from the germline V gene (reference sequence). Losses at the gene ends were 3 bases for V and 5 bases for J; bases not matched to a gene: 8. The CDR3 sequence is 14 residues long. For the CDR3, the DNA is TGCAGTGCTAGGCCCAGGGGGCGTCGAACTGAAGCTTTCTTT. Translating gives CSARPRGRRTEAFF.

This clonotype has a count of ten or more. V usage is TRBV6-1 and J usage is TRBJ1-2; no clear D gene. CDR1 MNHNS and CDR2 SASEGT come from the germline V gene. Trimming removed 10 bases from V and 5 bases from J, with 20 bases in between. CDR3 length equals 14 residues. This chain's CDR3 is CATYVPGRGYGYTF. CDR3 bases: TGTGCCACCTACGTCCCCGGGAGAGGGTATGGCTACACCTTC.

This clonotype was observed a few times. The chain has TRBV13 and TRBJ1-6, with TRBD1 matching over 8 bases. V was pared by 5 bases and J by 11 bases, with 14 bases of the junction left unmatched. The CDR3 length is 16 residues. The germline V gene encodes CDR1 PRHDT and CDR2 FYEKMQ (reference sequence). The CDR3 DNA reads TGTGCCAGCAGCCACGACAGGGGTAAATTGAGTCCACCCCTCCACTTT. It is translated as CASSHDRGKLSPPLHF. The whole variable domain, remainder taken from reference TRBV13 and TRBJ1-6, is AAGVIQSPRHLIKEKRETATLKCYPIPRHDTVYWYQQGPGQDPQFLISFYEKMQSDKGSIPDRFSAQQFSDYHSELNMSSLELGDSALYFCASSHDRGKLSPPLHFGNGTRLTVT.

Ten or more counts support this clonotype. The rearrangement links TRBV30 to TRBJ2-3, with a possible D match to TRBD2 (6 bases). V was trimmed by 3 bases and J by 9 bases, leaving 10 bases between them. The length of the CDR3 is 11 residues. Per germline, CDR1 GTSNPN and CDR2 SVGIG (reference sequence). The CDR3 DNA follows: TGTGCCTGGAGCCGACTAGGGACGCAGTATTTT. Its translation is CAWSRLGTQYF.

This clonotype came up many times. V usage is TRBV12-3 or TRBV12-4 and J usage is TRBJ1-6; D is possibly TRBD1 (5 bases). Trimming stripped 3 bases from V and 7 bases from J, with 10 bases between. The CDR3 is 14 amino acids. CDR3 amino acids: CASSLAGTNSPLHF. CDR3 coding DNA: TGTGCCAGCAGTTTGGCGGGGACGAATTCACCCCTCCACTTT.

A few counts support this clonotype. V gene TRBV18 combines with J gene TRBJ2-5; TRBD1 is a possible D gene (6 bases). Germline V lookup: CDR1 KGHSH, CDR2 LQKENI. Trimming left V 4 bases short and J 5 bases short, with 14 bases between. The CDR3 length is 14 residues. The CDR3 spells CASSLSRGEETQYF. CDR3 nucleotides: TGTGCCAGCTCACTTTCCAGGGGTGAGGAGACCCAGTACTTC.